The 28 T cell receptor beta chains below were found in one sample sequenced in a study of blood T cell repertoires in COVID-19. This table comes from immunoSEQ multiplex PCR, and its TCRdb copy is limited to in-frame clones, with some not included. The table shows some 200,000 clones, with 60% to 85% occurring only once. Sequenced: peripheral blood. Source of these receptors: a woman in her 70s with acute or convalescent COVID-19.

The genes are TRBV5-1 and TRBJ2-7, with no clear D. The CDR3 totals 15 residues. V was trimmed by 0 bases and J by 4 bases, leaving 14 bases between them. Germline V gene data show CDR1 as SGHRS and CDR2 as YFSETQ. The CDR3 sequence is CASSLEWAGQYEQYF. The CDR3 nucleotides read TGCGCCAGCAGCTTGGAGTGGGCAGGCCAATACGAGCAGTACTTC.

The chain is built from TRBV18 and TRBJ2-2, with 7 bases fitting TRBD2. Germline V gene data show CDR1 as KGHSH and CDR2 as LQKENI. The CDR3 consists of 16 residues. With V trimmed by 3 bases and J by 1 base, 5 bases remained unmatched. The CDR3 DNA reads TGTGCCAGCTCACCTCTAGCGGATCTGAACACCGGGGAGCTGTTTTTT. This gives the protein CASSPLADLNTGELFF.

This sequence joins TRBV27 and TRBJ2-7, with 8 bases aligning to TRBD1. Germline assignment: CDR1 MNHEY and CDR2 SMNVEV (reference sequence). The CDR3 is made up of 13 amino acids. Trimming at V came to 8 bases and at J to 5 bases, leaving 8 bases not matched to a gene. The CDR3 sequence: CASGRTGSHEQYF. The CDR3 nucleotides are TGTGCCAGCGGTAGGACAGGGAGCCACGAGCAGTACTTC.

The chain links TRBV6-2 or TRBV6-3 to TRBJ1-4, with D perhaps TRBD1 (5 bases). Trimming shortened V by 5 bases and J by 4 bases, and 11 bases separated the two germline ends. This CDR3 has 14 residues. Germline CDR1 MNHEY, CDR2 SVGEGT. The CDR3 DNA is TGTGCCAGCAGTCAGACAGTACTTAATGAAAAACTGTTTTTT. Translated, it gives CASSQTVLNEKLFF.

The CDR3 DNA sequence: TGTGCCAGCAGCAGGACGGGACAGGGGGAGCGAGAGACCCAGTACTTC. It yields the protein CASSRTGQGERETQYF. This rearrangement joins TRBV28 to TRBJ2-5; TRBD1 agrees at 11 bases. The ends lost 6 bases at V and 4 bases at J; junction bases unmatched: 10. The CDR3 extends over 16 amino acids. CDR1 is MDHEN and CDR2 is SYDVKM in the germline V gene.

This chain uses TRBV7-8 with TRBJ2-5, with TRBD2 matching over 9 bases. With V trimmed by 3 bases and J by 5 bases, 7 bases remained unmatched. The CDR3 sequence is 15 residues long. Germline loops: CDR1 SGHVS, CDR2 FQNEAQ. The DNA for the CDR3 is TGTGCCAGCAGCTTTCGCGGGGGGGAGACGGAGACCCAGTACTTC. Translated: CASSFRGGETETQYF.

The chain employs TRBV2 and TRBJ1-3, with D tentatively TRBD1 (6 bases). The ends were cut back, 2 bases at V and 0 bases at J, with 17 bases in the middle. Germline CDR1 is SNHLY and CDR2 is FYNNEI. The CDR3 length is 18 residues. CDR3 DNA: TGTGCCAGCAGTGAATCCCGCGCAGGGGCACACTCTGGAAACACCATATATTTT. This sequence encodes CASSESRAGAHSGNTIYF.

This clone has only one observation. V and J are TRBV27 and TRBJ2-3; D may be TRBD2 (5 bases). CDR3 size: 15 residues. Germline V gene data show CDR1 as MNHEY and CDR2 as SMNVEV (reference sequence). V was pared by 6 bases and J by 2 bases, with 15 bases between. The CDR3 bases are TGTGCCAGCAGGTTACGAGGGAGACTCACAGATACGCAGTATTTT. Protein product: CASRLRGRLTDTQYF.

The rearrangement links TRBV5-1 to TRBJ1-2; D not resolved. The CDR3 contains 14 residues. V was cut by 4 bases and J by 5 bases, with 15 bases left in between. Germline CDR1 and CDR2: SGHRS and YFSETQ. This chain's CDR3 is CASSPVGGLYGYTF. The CDR3 DNA follows: TGCGCCAGCAGCCCCGTCGGCGGTCTTTATGGCTACACCTTC.

The V gene is TRBV6-5, the J gene TRBJ2-7, with TRBD1 as a possible D gene (6 bases). With 7 bases removed from V and 1 base from J, the gap between germline ends came to 14 bases. This CDR3 region has 14 residues. CDR1 and CDR2 (germline): MNHEY, SVGAGI. CDR3: CASTRQGLSYEQYF. The CDR3 nucleotides are TGTGCCAGCACCCGGCAGGGGCTATCCTACGAGCAGTACTTC.

This chain links TRBV28 with TRBJ1-2; tentative D call: TRBD1 (6 bases). Germline lookup yields CDR1 MDHEN and CDR2 SYDVKM. CDR3 length: 14 amino acids. V lost 3 bases and J 4 bases, leaving 12 bases between the germline ends. The CDR3 nucleotides are TGTGCCAGCAGTTTTCACGGACAGAGCTATGGCTACACCTTC. Translation: CASSFHGQSYGYTF.

This clone came up once. The rearrangement joins TRBV24-1 to TRBJ2-7; a weak D match, TRBD2 (6 bases). Trimming pared 5 bases from V and 5 bases from J, leaving 12 bases between. Germline V gene sequence: CDR1 KGHDR, CDR2 SFDVKD. The CDR3 sequence is 13 residues long. CDR3 sequence reads: CATSGAGKHEQYF. The CDR3 nucleotides read TGTGCCACCAGTGGCGCGGGAAAGCACGAGCAGTACTTC.

In this sample, this clone turned up a few times. V gene TRBV7-8 combines with J gene TRBJ2-1; maybe TRBD1 (6 bases). The germline V gene has CDR1 SGHVS and CDR2 FQNEAQ. The CDR3 contains 12 residues. Trimming shortened V by 5 bases and J by 9 bases, and 11 bases separated the two germline ends. CDR3 protein: CASSPRGAEQFF. In DNA form, the CDR3 reads TGTGCCAGCAGCCCCAGGGGTGCTGAGCAGTTCTTC.

The chain uses TRBV6-1 and TRBJ1-3; D remains ambiguous. Per germline, CDR1 MNHNS and CDR2 SASEGT. Trimming shortened V by 2 bases and J by 0 bases, and 8 bases separated the two germline ends. CDR3 length equals 15 residues. The CDR3 protein is CASSEQALSGNTIYF. The CDR3 DNA follows: TGTGCCAGCAGTGAACAGGCCCTCTCTGGAAACACCATATATTTT.

The genes are TRBV14 and TRBJ2-1, with D possibly TRBD1 on 5 matching bases. CDR3 length: 16 residues. The V and J ends lost 0 bases and 0 bases respectively, with 9 bases between them. Germline loops: CDR1 SGHDN, CDR2 FVKESK. The CDR3 protein is CASSQDPQGSYNEQFF. The CDR3 DNA sequence: TGTGCCAGCAGCCAAGATCCCCAGGGCTCCTACAATGAGCAGTTCTTC.

The V call is TRBV9, the J call TRBJ1-4, with D possibly TRBD1 on 6 matching bases. V gave up 4 bases and J gave up 4 bases, with 8 bases separating them. The CDR3 has 13 residues. In germline, CDR1 is SGDLS, CDR2 YYNGEE. The CDR3, as DNA: TGTGCCAGCAGCCGGGACATTAATGAAAAACTGTTTTTT. Its protein product is CASSRDINEKLFF.

The chain links TRBV10-3 to TRBJ2-5; a possible D gene is TRBD2 (6 bases). V was shortened by 11 bases and J by 2 bases, with 15 bases between the two germline ends. The CDR3 totals 13 residues. CDR1 is ENHRY and CDR2 is SYGVKD in the germline V gene. The CDR3 loop reads CAHQPSEQETQYF. The CDR3 DNA follows: TGTGCCCATCAACCTAGCGAACAAGAGACCCAGTACTTC.

V is TRBV11-2 and J is TRBJ2-5, with no clear D. This CDR3 spans 11 amino acids. The germline V gene has CDR1 SGHAT and CDR2 FQNNGV. Trimming removed 3 bases at V and 7 bases at J, with 6 bases between. CDR3 DNA sequence: TGTGCCAGCAGCTTTCCCGGGACCCAGTACTTC. It translates to CASSFPGTQYF.

The gene calls are TRBV11-3 and TRBJ2-3, with 7 bases that match TRBD2. This CDR3 comprises 15 residues. Trimming took 4 bases from V and 7 from J; bases not matched to a gene: 11. Germline loops: CDR1 SGHNT, CDR2 YENEEA. Here the CDR3 reads CASSSREKGRNTQYF. CDR3 bases: TGTGCCAGCAGCTCGCGGGAGAAGGGCAGAAATACGCAGTATTTT.

This rearrangement joins TRBV28 to TRBJ2-5; 8 bases are shared with TRBD1. Trimming at V came to 6 bases and at J to 3 bases, leaving 3 bases not matched to a gene. CDR3 length equals 13 residues. Germline values: CDR1 MDHEN, CDR2 SYDVKM. The chain's CDR3 is CASRKTGEETQYF. The CDR3 nucleotides read TGTGCCAGCAGGAAGACAGGGGAAGAGACCCAGTACTTC.

In this sample, this clone turned up many times. As DNA, the CDR3 is TGTGCCAGCAGCTTGTATTTGGGAAAGCGGGAGACCCAGTACTTC. Protein sequence: CASSLYLGKRETQYF. The rearrangement uses TRBV5-4 and TRBJ2-5; tentatively, D is TRBD2 (5 bases). Germline V CDR1 and CDR2: SGHNT, YYREEE (reference sequence). V dropped 1 base and J dropped 5 bases, with 15 bases sitting between them. This CDR3 is built from 15 residues.

The chain employs TRBV28 and TRBJ1-2, with TRBD1 matching over 9 bases. The germline V gene encodes CDR1 MDHEN and CDR2 SYDVKM. CDR3 size: 15 residues. J gave up 4 bases and V 6 bases, and 9 bases lay outside the gene matches. The CDR3 coding sequence is TGTGCCAGCAGCCCCGGGACAGGGTGGATCTATGGCTACACCTTC. Translating gives CASSPGTGWIYGYTF.

The genes are TRBV3-1 (or the pseudogene TRBV3-2) and TRBJ2-1; D might be TRBD2 (6 bases). V was clipped by 2 bases and J by 5 bases, with 7 bases between them. The CDR3 is 13 residues long. The V gene's germline CDR1 is LGHDT and CDR2 YNNKEL (reference sequence). This chain's CDR3 is CASSQRTNNEQFF. The DNA of the CDR3 is TGTGCCAGCAGCCAACGGACTAACAATGAGCAGTTCTTC.

J is TRBJ2-7 and V is TRBV6-1, with 10 positions matching TRBD2. Germline CDR1 is MNHNS and CDR2 is SASEGT. The CDR3 totals 15 residues. V shed 1 base, J shed 2 bases, and the junction held 2 bases outside the gene matches. The CDR3 protein is CASSEGTSGAYEQYF. CDR3 sequence (DNA): TGTGCCAGCAGTGAAGGGACTAGCGGTGCCTACGAGCAGTACTTC.

The chain carries TRBV7-2 and TRBJ2-7; tentatively, D is TRBD2 (5 bases). Germline CDR1 SGHTA, CDR2 FQGNSA. The CDR3 contains 15 residues. The V and J ends lost 3 bases and 3 bases respectively, with 15 bases between them. The CDR3 is CASSLEVLPLYEQYF. In DNA form, the CDR3 reads TGTGCCAGCAGCTTGGAGGTCCTACCGCTCTACGAGCAGTACTTC.

The genes are TRBV19 and TRBJ1-2; 8 bases fit TRBD1. Germline lookup yields CDR1 LNHDA and CDR2 SQIVND (reference sequence). J gave up 4 bases and V 6 bases, and 7 bases lay outside the gene matches. The CDR3 spans 14 residues. CDR3 residues: CASSDRGGGYGYTF. CDR3 sequence (DNA): TGTGCCAGTAGCGACAGGGGAGGAGGCTATGGCTACACCTTC.

This chain connects TRBV3-1 (or the pseudogene TRBV3-2) to TRBJ2-7; TRBD2 agrees at 11 bases. The V and J ends lost 1 base and 5 bases, in that order; junction bases with no gene match: 13. This CDR3 is 18 amino acids long. Germline V gene sequence: CDR1 LGHDT, CDR2 YNNKEL (reference sequence). The CDR3 region is CASSQGGSGRAAYDEQYF. For the CDR3, the DNA is TGTGCCAGCAGCCAAGGAGGTAGCGGGAGGGCGGCTTACGACGAGCAGTACTTC.

The gene calls are TRBV6-5 and TRBJ1-5, with TRBD1 identical over 10 bases. Germline-derived CDR1 and CDR2 are MNHEY and SVGAGI. V lost 6 bases, J lost 4 bases, and 6 bases stayed unmatched. This CDR3 comprises 15 residues. The CDR3 nucleotides are TGTGCCAGCAGACAAACGGGACAGGGGAATCAGCCCCAGCATTTT. Amino acids: CASRQTGQGNQPQHF.